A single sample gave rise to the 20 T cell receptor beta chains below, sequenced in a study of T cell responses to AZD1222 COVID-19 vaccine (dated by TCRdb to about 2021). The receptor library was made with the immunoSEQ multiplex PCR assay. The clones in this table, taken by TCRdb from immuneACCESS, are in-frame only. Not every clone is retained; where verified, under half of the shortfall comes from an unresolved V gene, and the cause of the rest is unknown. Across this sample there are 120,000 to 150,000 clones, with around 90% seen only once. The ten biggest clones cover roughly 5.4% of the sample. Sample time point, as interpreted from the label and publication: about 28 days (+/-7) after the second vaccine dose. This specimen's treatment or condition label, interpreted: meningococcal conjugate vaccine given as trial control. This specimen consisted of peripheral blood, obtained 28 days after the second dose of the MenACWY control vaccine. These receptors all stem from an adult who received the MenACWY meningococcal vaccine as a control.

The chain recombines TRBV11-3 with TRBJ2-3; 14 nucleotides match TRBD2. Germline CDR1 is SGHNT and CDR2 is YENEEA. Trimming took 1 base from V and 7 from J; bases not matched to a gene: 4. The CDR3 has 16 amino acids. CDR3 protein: CASSLGTSGGSNTQYF. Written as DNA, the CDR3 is TGTGCCAGCAGCTTAGGGACTAGCGGGGGGTCAAATACGCAGTATTTT.

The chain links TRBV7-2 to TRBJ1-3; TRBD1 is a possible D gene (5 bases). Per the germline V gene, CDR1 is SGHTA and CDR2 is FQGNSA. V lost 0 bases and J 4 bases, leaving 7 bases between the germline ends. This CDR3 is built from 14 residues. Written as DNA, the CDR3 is TGTGCCAGCAGCTTAGCAGGGGTCGGAAACACCATATATTTT. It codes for CASSLAGVGNTIYF.

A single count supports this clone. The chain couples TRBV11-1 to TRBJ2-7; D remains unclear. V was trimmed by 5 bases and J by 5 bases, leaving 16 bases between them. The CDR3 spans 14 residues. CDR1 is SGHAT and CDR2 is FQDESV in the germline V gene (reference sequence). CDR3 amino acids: CASSPESWLNEQYF. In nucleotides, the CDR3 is TGTGCCAGCAGCCCCGAGAGTTGGCTCAACGAGCAGTACTTC.

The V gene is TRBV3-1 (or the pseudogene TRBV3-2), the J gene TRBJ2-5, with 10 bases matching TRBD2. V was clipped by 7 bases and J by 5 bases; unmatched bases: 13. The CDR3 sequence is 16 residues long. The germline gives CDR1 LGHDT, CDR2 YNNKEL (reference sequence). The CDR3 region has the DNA TGTGCCAGCAACTCCCTAGCGGGAGTCGGATGGGAGACCCAGTACTTC. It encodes CASNSLAGVGWETQYF.

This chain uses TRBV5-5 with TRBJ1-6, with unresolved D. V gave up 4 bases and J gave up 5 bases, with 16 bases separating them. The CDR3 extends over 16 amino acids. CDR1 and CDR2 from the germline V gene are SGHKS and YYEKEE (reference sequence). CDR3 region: CASSPFTERNNSPLHF. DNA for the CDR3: TGTGCCAGCAGCCCCTTCACCGAACGGAATAATTCACCCCTCCACTTT.

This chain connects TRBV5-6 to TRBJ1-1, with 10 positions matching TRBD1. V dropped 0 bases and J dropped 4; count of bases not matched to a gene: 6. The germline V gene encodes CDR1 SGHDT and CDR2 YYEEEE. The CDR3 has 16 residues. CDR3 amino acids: CASSLGWTGGITEAFF. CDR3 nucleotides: TGTGCCAGCAGCTTGGGGTGGACAGGGGGAATCACTGAAGCTTTCTTT.

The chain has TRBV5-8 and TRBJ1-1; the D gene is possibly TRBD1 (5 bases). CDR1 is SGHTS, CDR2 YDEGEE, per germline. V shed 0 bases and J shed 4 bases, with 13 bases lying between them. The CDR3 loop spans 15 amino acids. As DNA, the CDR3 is TGTGCCAGCAGCTTGGATGGGGCGGGGGGCACTGAAGCTTTCTTT. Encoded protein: CASSLDGAGGTEAFF.

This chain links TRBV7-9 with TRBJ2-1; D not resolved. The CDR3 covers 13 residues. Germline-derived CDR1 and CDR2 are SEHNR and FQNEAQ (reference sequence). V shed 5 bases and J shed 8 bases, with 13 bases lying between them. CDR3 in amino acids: CASSPHYRDEQFF. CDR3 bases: TGTGCCAGCAGCCCCCATTACCGCGATGAGCAGTTCTTC.

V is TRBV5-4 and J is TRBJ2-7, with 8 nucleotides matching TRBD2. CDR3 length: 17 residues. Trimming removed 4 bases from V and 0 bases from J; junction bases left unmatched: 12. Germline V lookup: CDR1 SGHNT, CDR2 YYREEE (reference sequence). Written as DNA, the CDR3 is TGTGCCAGCAGCCCGGGGGGGGGCTCCGGGAACTCCTACGAGCAGTACTTC. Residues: CASSPGGGSGNSYEQYF.

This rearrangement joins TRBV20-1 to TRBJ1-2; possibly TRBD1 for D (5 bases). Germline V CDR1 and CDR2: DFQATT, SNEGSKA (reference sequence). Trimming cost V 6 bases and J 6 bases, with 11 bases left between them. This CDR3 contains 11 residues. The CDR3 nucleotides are TGCAGTGCGGGCAGGGTTCATGGCTACACCTTC. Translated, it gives CSAGRVHGYTF.

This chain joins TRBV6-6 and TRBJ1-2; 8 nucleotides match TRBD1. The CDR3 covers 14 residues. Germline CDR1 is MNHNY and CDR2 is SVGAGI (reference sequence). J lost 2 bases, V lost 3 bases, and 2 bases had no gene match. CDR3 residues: CASSYSGGNYGYTF. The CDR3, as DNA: TGTGCCAGCAGTTATTCAGGGGGCAACTATGGCTACACCTTC.

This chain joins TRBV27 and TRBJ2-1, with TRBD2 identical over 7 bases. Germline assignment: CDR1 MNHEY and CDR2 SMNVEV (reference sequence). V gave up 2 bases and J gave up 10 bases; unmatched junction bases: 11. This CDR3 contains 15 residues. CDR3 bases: TGTGCCAGCAGTTTAGTAGCGGGCTCCAATGAGGAGCAGTTCTTC. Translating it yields CASSLVAGSNEEQFF.

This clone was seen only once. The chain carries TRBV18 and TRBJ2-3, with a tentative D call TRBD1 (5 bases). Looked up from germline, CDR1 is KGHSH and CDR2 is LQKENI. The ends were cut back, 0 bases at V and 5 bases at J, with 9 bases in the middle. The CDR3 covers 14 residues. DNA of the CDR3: TGTGCCAGCTCACCACCGATAAGGGGAGATACGCAGTATTTT. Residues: CASSPPIRGDTQYF.

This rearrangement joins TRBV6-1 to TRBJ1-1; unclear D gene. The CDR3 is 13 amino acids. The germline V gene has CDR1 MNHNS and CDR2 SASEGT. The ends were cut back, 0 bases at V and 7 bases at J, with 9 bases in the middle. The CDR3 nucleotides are TGTGCCAGCAGTGAAGCGGCGTACTTTGAAGCTTTCTTT. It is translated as CASSEAAYFEAFF.

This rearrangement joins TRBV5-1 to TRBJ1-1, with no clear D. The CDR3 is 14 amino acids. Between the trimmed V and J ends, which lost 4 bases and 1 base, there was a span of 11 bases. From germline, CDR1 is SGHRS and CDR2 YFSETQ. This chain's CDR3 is CASSPRRGNTEAFF. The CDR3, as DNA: TGCGCCAGCAGCCCTCGACGCGGGAACACTGAAGCTTTCTTT.

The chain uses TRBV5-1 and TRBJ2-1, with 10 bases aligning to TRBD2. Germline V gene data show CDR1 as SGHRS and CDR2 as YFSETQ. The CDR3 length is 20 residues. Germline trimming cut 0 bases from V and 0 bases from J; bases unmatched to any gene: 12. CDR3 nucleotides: TGCGCCAGCAGCTTGGTCCTAGCGGGGGCCGCGTCGTTCTCCTACAATGAGCAGTTCTTC. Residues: CASSLVLAGAASFSYNEQFF.

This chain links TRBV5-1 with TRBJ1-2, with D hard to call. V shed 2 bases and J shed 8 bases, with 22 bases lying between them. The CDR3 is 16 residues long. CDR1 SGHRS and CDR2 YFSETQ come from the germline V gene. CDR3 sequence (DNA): TGCGCCAGCAGCTTAAACCGGGAGAGCATAAACCTGGGCTACACCTTC. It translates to CASSLNRESINLGYTF.

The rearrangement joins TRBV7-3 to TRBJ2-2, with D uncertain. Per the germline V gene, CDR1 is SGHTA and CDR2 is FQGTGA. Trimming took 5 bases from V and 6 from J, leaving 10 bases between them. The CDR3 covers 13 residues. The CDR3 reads CASSATGPGELFF. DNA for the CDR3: TGTGCCAGCAGCGCTACCGGTCCCGGGGAGCTGTTTTTT.

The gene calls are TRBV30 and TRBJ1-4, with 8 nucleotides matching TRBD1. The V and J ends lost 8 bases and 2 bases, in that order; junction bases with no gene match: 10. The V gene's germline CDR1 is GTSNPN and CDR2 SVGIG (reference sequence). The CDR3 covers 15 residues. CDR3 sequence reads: CALRGRFFTNEKLFF. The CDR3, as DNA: TGTGCCCTCAGGGGGCGGTTTTTCACTAATGAAAAACTGTTTTTT.

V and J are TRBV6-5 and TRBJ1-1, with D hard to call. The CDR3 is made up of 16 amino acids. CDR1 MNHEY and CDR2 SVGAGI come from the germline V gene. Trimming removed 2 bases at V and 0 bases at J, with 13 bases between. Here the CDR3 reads CASSYRPGIMNTEAFF. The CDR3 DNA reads TGTGCCAGCAGTTACCGTCCGGGAATCATGAACACTGAAGCTTTCTTT.